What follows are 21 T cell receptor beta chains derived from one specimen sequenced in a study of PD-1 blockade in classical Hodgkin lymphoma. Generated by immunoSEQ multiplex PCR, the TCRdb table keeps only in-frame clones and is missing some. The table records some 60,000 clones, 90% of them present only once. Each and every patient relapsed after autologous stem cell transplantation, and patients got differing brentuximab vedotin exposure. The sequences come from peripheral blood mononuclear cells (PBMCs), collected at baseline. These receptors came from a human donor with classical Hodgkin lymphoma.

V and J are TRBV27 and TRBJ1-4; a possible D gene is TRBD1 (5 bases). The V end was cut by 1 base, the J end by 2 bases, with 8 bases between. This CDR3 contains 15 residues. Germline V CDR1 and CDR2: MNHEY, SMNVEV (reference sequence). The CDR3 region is CASSLWPGTNEKLFF. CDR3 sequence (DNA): TGTGCCAGCAGTTTATGGCCAGGGACTAATGAAAAACTGTTTTTT.

The CDR3 coding sequence is TGCAGTGCCGACAGGGGTGGGCAGTTCTTC. Its translation is CSADRGGQFF. The chain couples TRBV20-1 to TRBJ2-1, with 8 bases fitting TRBD1. The CDR3 spans 10 residues. Losses at the gene ends were 6 bases for V and 12 bases for J; bases not matched to a gene: 4. Germline CDR1 reads DFQATT; CDR2 reads SNEGSKA (reference sequence).

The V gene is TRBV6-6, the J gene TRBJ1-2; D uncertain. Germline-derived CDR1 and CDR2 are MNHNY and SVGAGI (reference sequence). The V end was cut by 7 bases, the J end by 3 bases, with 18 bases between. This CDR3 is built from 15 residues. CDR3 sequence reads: CASTNDHFYYYGYTF. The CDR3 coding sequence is TGTGCCAGCACCAACGATCATTTCTACTACTATGGCTACACCTTC.

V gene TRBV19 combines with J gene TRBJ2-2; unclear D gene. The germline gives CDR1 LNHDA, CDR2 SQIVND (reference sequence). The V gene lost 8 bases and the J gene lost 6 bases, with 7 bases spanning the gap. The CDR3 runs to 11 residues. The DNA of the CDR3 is TGTGCCAGTCGAGGTCCCGGGGAGCTGTTTTTT. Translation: CASRGPGELFF.

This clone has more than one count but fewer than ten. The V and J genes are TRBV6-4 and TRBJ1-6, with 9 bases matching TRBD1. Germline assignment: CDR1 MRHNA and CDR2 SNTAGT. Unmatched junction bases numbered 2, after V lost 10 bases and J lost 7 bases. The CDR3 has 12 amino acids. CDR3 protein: CATGTGNSPLHF. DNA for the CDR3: TGTGCCACCGGGACAGGGAATTCACCCCTCCACTTT.

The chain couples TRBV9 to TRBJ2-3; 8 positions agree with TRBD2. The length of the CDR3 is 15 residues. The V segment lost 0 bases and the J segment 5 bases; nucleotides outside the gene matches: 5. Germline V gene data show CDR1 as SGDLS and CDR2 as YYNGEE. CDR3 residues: CASSVGTREGDTQYF. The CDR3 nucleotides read TGTGCCAGCAGCGTAGGGACACGGGAGGGAGATACGCAGTATTTT.

The CDR3 DNA reads as TGTGCCAGCAGCCAAGGGATCCGGGACAGGGGGCACCCTGAAGCTTTCTTT. This encodes CASSQGIRDRGHPEAFF. V and J are TRBV4-2 and TRBJ1-1, with 12 bases lining up with TRBD1. This CDR3 region has 17 residues. The V gene's germline CDR1 is LGHNA and CDR2 YNFKEQ. Trimming at V came to 1 base and at J to 6 bases, leaving 9 bases not matched to a gene.

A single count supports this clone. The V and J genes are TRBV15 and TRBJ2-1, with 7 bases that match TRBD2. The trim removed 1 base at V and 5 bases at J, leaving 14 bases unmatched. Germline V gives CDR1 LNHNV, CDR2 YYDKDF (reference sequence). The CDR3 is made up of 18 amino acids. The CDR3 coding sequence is TGTGCCACCAGCAGAGGGGGAGCGGGGCGAACAAACAACAATGAGCAGTTCTTC. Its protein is CATSRGGAGRTNNNEQFF.

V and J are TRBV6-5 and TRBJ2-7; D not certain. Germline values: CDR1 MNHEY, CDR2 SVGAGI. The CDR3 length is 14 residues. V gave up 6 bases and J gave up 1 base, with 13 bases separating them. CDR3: CASRIIGDSYEQYF. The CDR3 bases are TGTGCCAGCAGAATCATTGGGGATTCCTACGAGCAGTACTTC.

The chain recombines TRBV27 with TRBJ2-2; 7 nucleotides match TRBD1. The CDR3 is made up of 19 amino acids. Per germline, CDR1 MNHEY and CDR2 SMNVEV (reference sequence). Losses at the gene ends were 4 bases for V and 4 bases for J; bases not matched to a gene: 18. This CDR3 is CASSSPNPRQGRGTGELFF. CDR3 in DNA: TGTGCCAGCAGTTCCCCCAACCCCAGACAGGGCCGCGGCACCGGGGAGCTGTTTTTT.

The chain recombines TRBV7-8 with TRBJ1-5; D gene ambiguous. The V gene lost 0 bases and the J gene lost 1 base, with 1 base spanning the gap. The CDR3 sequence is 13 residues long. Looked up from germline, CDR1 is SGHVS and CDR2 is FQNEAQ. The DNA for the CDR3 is TGTGCCAGCAGCTTAGCCAGCAATCAGCCCCAGCATTTT. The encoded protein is CASSLASNQPQHF.

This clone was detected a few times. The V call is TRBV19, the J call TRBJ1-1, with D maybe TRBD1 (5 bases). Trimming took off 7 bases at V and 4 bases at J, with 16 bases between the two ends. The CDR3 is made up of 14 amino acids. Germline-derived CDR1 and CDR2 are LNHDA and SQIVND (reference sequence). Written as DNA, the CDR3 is TGTGCCAGTACCCTGACCTTTCAGGGCACTGAAGCTTTCTTT. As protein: CASTLTFQGTEAFF.

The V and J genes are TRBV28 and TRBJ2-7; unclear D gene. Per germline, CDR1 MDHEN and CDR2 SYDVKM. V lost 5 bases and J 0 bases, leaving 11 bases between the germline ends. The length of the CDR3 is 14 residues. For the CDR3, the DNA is TGTGCCAGCAGTCGTAGCCGTAACTCCTACGAGCAGTACTTC. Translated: CASSRSRNSYEQYF.

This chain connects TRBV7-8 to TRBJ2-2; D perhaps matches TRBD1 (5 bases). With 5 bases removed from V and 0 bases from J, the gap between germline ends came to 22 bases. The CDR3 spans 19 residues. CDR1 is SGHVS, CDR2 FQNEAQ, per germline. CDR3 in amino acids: CASSPLGQDTRSNTGELFF. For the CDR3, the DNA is TGTGCCAGCAGCCCGCTGGGGCAGGACACTCGTTCGAACACCGGGGAGCTGTTTTTT. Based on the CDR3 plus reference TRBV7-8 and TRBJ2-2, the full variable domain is GAGVSQSPRYKVAKRGQDVALRCDPISGHVSLFWYQQALGQGPEFLTYFQNEAQLDKSGLPSDRFFAERPEGSVSTLKIQRTQQEDSAVYLCASSPLGQDTRSNTGELFFGEGSRLTVL.

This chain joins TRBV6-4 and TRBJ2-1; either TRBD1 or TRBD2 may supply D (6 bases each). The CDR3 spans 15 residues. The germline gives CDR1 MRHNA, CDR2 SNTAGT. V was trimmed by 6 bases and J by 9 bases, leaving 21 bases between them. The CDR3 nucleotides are TGTGCCAGCAGCAGTGGGGTATGGGGGGACACTGAGCAGTTCTTC. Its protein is CASSSGVWGDTEQFF.

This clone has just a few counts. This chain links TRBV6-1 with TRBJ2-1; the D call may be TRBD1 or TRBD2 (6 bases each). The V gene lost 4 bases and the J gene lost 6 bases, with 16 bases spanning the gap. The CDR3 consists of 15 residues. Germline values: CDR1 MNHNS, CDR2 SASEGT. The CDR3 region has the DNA TGTGCCAGCAGTGCGGGGGACAACCCAATCAATGAGCAGTTCTTC. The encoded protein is CASSAGDNPINEQFF.

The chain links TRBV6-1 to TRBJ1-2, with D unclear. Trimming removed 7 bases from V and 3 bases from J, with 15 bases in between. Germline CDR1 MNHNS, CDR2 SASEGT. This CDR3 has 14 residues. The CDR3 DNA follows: TGTGCCAGCACCTGGGCCGTCAGACACTATGGCTACACCTTC. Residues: CASTWAVRHYGYTF.

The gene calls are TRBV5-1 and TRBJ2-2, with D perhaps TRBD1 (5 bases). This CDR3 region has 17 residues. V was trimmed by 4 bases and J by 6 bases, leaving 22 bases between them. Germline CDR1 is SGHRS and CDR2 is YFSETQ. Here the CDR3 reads CASSVIYRGERPGELFF. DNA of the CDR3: TGCGCCAGCAGCGTGATATATAGGGGCGAACGTCCCGGGGAGCTGTTTTTT.

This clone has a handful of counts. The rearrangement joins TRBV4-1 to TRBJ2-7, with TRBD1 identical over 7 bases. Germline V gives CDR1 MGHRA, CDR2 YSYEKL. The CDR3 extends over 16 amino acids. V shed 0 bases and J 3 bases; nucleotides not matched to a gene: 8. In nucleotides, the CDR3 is TGCGCCAGCAGCCAAGATAGCCGGCAGGGGGACTACGAGCAGTACTTC. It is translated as CASSQDSRQGDYEQYF.

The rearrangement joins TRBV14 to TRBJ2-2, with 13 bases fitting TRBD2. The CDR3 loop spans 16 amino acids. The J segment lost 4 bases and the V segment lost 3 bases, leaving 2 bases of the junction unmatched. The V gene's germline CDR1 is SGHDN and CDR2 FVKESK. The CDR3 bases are TGTGCCAGCAGCCACGGACTAGCGGGAGTCACCGGGGAGCTGTTTTTT. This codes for CASSHGLAGVTGELFF.

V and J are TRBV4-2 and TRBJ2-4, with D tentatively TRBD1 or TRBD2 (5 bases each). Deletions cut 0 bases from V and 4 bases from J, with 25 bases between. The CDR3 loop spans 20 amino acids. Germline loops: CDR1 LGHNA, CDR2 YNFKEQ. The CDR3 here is CASSQDSAVGDSPRKNIQYF. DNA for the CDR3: TGTGCCAGCAGCCAAGATTCGGCGGTGGGGGATTCACCCCGAAAAAACATTCAGTACTTC.